A single sample gave rise to the 5 T cell receptor delta chains below, sequenced in a study of gamma-delta T cells after stem cell transplantation. With CATT, TCRdb re-called clones from the RT-PCR reads. Of approximately 350 delta-chain clones in the sample, 15% to 20% were seen once. Sequenced sample: gamma-delta T cells. Source of these receptors: a human donor. It is not recorded whose cells these are; they may come from a transplant donor. This table probably holds off-target reads from a library built for another chain.

The table lists this clone with a count of one. This chain uses TRDV2 with TRDJ1, with 9 bases that match TRDD3. The V and J ends lost 0 bases and 0 bases, in that order; junction bases with no gene match: 7. CDR1 is GEAIGNYY and CDR2 is EKD in the germline V gene. This CDR3 comprises 17 residues. The CDR3 DNA reads as TGTGCCTGTGACACCGTCGAAGCTGGGGGATACACCGATAAACTCATCTTT. This gives the protein CACDTVEAGGYTDKLIF.

This clone has just a few counts. CDR3 bases: TGTGCCTGTGACACGGTGGAGGACCCCGAGGACACCGATAAACTCATCTTT. Amino acids: CACDTVEDPEDTDKLIF. This chain uses TRDV2 with TRDJ1; D uncertain. Germline V gene lookup returns CDR1 GEAIGNYY and CDR2 EKD. V lost 1 base, J lost 0 bases, and 17 bases lay in between. There are 17 residues in the CDR3.

The sample holds a few counts of this clone. The V and J genes are TRDV2 and TRDJ1; no firm D call. V was cut by 4 bases and J by 2 bases, with 10 bases left in between. CDR1 is GEAIGNYY and CDR2 is EKD in the germline V gene. This CDR3 spans 13 amino acids. The CDR3 spells CACDPLLTDKLIF. In nucleotides, the CDR3 is TGTGCCTGTGATCCTCTGTTGACCGATAAACTCATCTTT.

Only a few counts were recorded for this clone. The genes are TRDV2 and TRDJ1; no definite D call. Germline assignment: CDR1 GEAIGNYY and CDR2 EKD. This CDR3 is 13 amino acids long. Trimming removed 3 bases at V and 0 bases at J, with 7 bases between. The CDR3 DNA reads as TGTGCCTGTGACGGACTAAACACCGATAAACTCATCTTT. Encoded protein: CACDGLNTDKLIF.

The rearrangement uses TRDV2 and TRDJ1; 7 bases are shared with TRDD3. CDR1 is GEAIGNYY and CDR2 is EKD in the germline V gene. CDR3 length: 14 residues. With V trimmed by 5 bases and J by 2 bases, 7 bases remained unmatched. The CDR3 DNA follows: TGTGCCTGTGCCCCCCGTGGGGGAACCGATAAACTCATCTTT. Translation gives CACAPRGGTDKLIF.